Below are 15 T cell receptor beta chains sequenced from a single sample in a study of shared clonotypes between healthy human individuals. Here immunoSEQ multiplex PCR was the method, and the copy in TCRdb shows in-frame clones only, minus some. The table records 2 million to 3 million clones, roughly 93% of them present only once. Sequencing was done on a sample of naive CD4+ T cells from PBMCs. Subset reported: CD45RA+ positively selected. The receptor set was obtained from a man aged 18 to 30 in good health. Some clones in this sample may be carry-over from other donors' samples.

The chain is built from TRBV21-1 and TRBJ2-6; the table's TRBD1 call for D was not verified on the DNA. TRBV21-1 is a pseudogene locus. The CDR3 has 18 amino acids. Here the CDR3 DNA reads TGTGCCAGCAGCATCCGGGACAGGGGGCCGCCCGGGGCCAACGTCCTGACTTTC. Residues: CASSIRDRGPPGANVLTF.

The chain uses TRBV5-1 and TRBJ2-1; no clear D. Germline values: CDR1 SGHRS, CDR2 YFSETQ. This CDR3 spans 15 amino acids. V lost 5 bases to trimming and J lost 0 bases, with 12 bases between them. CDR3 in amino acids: CASRYTESSYNEQFF. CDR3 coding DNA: TGCGCCAGCAGGTACACAGAGAGCTCCTACAATGAGCAGTTCTTC. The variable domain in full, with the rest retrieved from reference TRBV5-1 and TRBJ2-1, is KAGVTQTPRYLIKTRGQQVTLSCSPISGHRSVSWYQQTPGQGLQFLFEYFSETQRNKGNFPGRFSGRQFSNSRSEMNVSTLELGDSALYLCASRYTESSYNEQFFGPGTRLTVL.

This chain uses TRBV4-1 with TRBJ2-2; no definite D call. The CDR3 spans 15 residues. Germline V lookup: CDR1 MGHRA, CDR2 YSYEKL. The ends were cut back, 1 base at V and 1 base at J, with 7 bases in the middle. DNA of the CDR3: TGCGCCAGCAGCCAAGTGGGGAAGAACACCGGGGAGCTGTTTTTT. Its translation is CASSQVGKNTGELFF.

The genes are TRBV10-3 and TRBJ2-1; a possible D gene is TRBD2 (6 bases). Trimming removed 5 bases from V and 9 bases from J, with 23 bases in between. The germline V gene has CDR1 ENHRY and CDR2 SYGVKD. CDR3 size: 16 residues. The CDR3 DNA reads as TGTGCCATCAGTCCCTCTCCCGGGAGACCCGCCAGTGAGCAGTTCTTC. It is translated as CAISPSPGRPASEQFF.

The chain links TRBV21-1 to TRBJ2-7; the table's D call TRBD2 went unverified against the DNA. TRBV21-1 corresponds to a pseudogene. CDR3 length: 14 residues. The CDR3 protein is CASGEGGPSYEQYF. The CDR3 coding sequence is TGTGCCAGCGGGGAGGGCGGACCCTCCTACGAGCAGTACTTC.

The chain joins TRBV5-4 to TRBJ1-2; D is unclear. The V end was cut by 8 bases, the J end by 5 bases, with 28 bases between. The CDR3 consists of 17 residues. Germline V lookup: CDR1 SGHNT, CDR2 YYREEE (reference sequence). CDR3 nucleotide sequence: TGTGCCAGTTCCGGATACAAGTCAGGTGTTGGGGTGTATGGCTACACCTTC. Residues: CASSGYKSGVGVYGYTF.

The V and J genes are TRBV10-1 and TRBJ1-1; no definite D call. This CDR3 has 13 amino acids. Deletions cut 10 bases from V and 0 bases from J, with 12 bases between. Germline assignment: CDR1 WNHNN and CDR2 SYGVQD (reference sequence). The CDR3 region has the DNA TGCGCCACCCGGTCCAATCTGAACACTGAAGCTTTCTTT. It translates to CATRSNLNTEAFF.

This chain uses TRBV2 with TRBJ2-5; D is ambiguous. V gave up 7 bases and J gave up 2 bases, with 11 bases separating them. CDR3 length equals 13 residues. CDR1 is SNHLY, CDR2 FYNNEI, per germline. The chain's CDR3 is CASTQSEQETQYF. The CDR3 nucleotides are TGTGCCAGCACGCAGTCAGAACAAGAGACCCAGTACTTC. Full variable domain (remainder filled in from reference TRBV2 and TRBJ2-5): EPEVTQTPSHQVTQMGQEVILRCVPISNHLYFYWYRQILGQKVEFLVSFYNNEISEKSEIFDDQFSVERPDGSNFTLKIRSTKLEDSAMYFCASTQSEQETQYFGPGTRLLVL.

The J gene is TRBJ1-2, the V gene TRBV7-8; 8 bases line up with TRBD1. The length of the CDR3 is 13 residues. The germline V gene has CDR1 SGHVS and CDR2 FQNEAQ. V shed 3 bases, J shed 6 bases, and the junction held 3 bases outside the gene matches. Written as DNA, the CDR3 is TGTGCCAGCAGCTTCCAGACAGGGGATGGCTACACCTTC. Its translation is CASSFQTGDGYTF.

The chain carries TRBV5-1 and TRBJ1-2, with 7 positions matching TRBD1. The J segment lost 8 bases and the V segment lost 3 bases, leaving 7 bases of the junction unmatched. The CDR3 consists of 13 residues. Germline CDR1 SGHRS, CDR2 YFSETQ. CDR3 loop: CASSYDREAGYTF. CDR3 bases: TGCGCCAGCAGCTACGACAGGGAGGCGGGCTACACCTTC. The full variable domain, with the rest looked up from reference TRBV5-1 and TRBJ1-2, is KAGVTQTPRYLIKTRGQQVTLSCSPISGHRSVSWYQQTPGQGLQFLFEYFSETQRNKGNFPGRFSGRQFSNSRSEMNVSTLELGDSALYLCASSYDREAGYTFGSGTRLTVV.

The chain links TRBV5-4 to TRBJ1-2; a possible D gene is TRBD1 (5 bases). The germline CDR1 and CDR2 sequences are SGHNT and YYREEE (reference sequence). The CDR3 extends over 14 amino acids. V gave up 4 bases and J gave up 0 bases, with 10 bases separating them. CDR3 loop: CASSGQLANYGYTF. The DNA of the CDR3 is TGTGCCAGCAGCGGACAATTAGCTAACTATGGCTACACCTTC.

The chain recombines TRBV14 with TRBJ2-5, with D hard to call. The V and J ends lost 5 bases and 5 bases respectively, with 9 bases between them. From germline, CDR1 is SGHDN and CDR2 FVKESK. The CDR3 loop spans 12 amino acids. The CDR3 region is CASSRSRETQYF. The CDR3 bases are TGTGCCAGCAGCAGATCGAGGGAGACCCAGTACTTC.

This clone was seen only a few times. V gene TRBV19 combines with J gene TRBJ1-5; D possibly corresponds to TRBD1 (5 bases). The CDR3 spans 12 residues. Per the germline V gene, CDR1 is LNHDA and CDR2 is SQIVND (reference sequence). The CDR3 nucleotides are TGTGCTCCGGGGCAGATCAATCAGCCCCAGCATTTT. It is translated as CAPGQINQPQHF. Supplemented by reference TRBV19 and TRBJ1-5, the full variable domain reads DGGITQSPKYLFRKEGQNVTLSCEQNLNHDAMYWYRQDPGQGLRLIYYSQIVNDFQKGDIAEGYSVSREKKESFPLTVTSAQKNPTAFYLCAPGQINQPQHFGDGTRLSIL.

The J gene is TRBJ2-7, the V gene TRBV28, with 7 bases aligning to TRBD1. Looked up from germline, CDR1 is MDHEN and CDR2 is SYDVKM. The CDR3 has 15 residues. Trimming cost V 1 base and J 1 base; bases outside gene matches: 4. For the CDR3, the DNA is TGTGCCAGCAGTTTATCGGGCAGGGGGTCCTACGAGCAGTACTTC. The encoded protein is CASSLSGRGSYEQYF.

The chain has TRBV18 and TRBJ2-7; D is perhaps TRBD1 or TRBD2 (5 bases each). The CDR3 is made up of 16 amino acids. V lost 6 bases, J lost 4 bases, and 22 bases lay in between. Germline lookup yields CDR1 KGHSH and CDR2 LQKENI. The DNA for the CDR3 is TGTGCCAGCTCGTATCGCCGACAGAGGGCAGAATACGAGCAGTACTTC. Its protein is CASSYRRQRAEYEQYF.